These 8 T cell receptor beta chains originate from one sample sequenced in a study of T cell changes during pregnancy in multiple sclerosis. Sequenced by immunoSEQ multiplex PCR; TCRdb stores in-frame clones only, minus some. The data hold some 71,000 clones, with around 90% observed a single time. The sample in question was peripheral blood, obtained after pregnancy. These receptors originate from a female donor with multiple sclerosis, enrolled in a pregnancy study.

V usage is TRBV7-9 and J usage is TRBJ2-1, with D possibly being TRBD1 (6 bases). Trimming cost V 2 bases and J 14 bases, with 19 bases left between them. Germline lookup yields CDR1 SEHNR and CDR2 FQNEAQ (reference sequence). The CDR3 has 14 amino acids. DNA of the CDR3: TGTGCCAGCAGCTTAAACGAGTACAGGGTAAGGGAGTTCTTC. It codes for CASSLNEYRVREFF.

The gene calls are TRBV10-3 and TRBJ2-3; the D gene is possibly TRBD2 (5 bases). Germline V gene sequence: CDR1 ENHRY, CDR2 SYGVKD. Deletions cut 0 bases from V and 4 bases from J, with 14 bases between. This CDR3 has 16 residues. CDR3 protein: CAISESRRAIADTQYF. The CDR3 bases are TGTGCCATCAGTGAGTCGAGGCGGGCTATCGCAGATACGCAGTATTTT.

The chain recombines TRBV11-2 with TRBJ1-3; 7 bases fit TRBD1. The CDR3 is made up of 16 amino acids. Trimming at V came to 2 bases and at J to 2 bases, leaving 6 bases not matched to a gene. From germline, CDR1 is SGHAT and CDR2 FQNNGV. The CDR3 nucleotides are TGTGCCAGCAGCTTATACAGGGGAACCCCTGGAAACACCATATATTTT. Translation gives CASSLYRGTPGNTIYF.

The chain uses TRBV6-1 and TRBJ2-3; 10 positions agree with TRBD2. V shed 4 bases and J 3 bases; nucleotides not matched to a gene: 1. The CDR3 runs to 14 residues. Per the germline V gene, CDR1 is MNHNS and CDR2 is SASEGT. This chain's CDR3 is CASSVTSGTDTQYF. Here the CDR3 DNA reads TGTGCCAGCAGTGTGACTAGCGGGACAGATACGCAGTATTTT.

This chain links TRBV28 with TRBJ1-2; no reliable D call. Trimming cost V 8 bases and J 0 bases, with 16 bases left between them. The germline gives CDR1 MDHEN, CDR2 SYDVKM. The CDR3 extends over 15 amino acids. The CDR3 loop is CASQQVLGTNYGYTF. CDR3 sequence (DNA): TGTGCCAGCCAGCAAGTGCTAGGAACTAACTATGGCTACACCTTC.

The chain is built from TRBV7-3 and TRBJ1-1, with D uncertain. Deletions cut 5 bases from V and 0 bases from J, with 10 bases between. The germline CDR1 and CDR2 sequences are SGHTA and FQGTGA. The CDR3 is 14 residues long. CDR3 amino acids: CASSRGIMNTEAFF. The CDR3 coding sequence is TGTGCCAGCAGCCGAGGGATAATGAACACTGAAGCTTTCTTT.

V gene TRBV7-2 combines with J gene TRBJ2-7; 9 nucleotides match TRBD2. The CDR3 sequence is 17 residues long. Germline V gene sequence: CDR1 SGHTA, CDR2 FQGNSA. Trimming took 3 bases from V and 0 from J; bases not matched to a gene: 9. The CDR3 is CASSLSGTSRSSYEQYF. CDR3 DNA: TGTGCCAGCAGCTTGTCCGGGACTAGCCGGAGCTCCTACGAGCAGTACTTC.

This sequence joins TRBV18 and TRBJ2-7; a weak D match, TRBD1 (5 bases). V lost 1 base and J lost 5, with 9 bases in between. Germline V gives CDR1 KGHSH, CDR2 LQKENI. The length of the CDR3 is 13 residues. This CDR3 is CASSPRRVHEQYF. The CDR3 region has the DNA TGTGCCAGCTCACCACGCAGGGTCCACGAGCAGTACTTC. Supplemented by reference TRBV18 and TRBJ2-7, the full variable domain reads NAGVMQNPRHLVRRRGQEARLRCSPMKGHSHVYWYRQLPEEGLKFMVYLQKENIIDESGMPKERFSAEFPKEGPSILRIQQVVRGDSAAYFCASSPRRVHEQYFGPGTRLTVT.